The entry that follows covers one T cell receptor (beta chain) sequence. Its antigen is unknown. This sample was included in a study of cytotoxic CD8 clonotypes in ibrutinib-treated CLL. In the study overall: There were, on average, roughly 260,000 productive templates and about 85,000 productive rearrangements per sample. Study-level points and caveats: Baseline levels of clonality went above those of age-matched healthy donors and moved with circulating CD8+ T-cell counts.

TCRdb keeps only in-frame clones here, not all; method: immunoSEQ multiplex PCR. Found here are 45,000 to 50,000 clones, approximately 50% of them singletons; the top ten hold less than 35%. Germline CDR1 is KGHSH and CDR2 is LQKENI. After removal of 4 bases from V and 0 bases from J, the junction contained 4 bases not matched to a gene. The CDR3 consists of 16 residues. The V call is TRBV18, the J call TRBJ1-3; TRBD1 matches at 9 bases. The sequence derives from a human donor with chronic lymphocytic leukemia. The specimen comprised PBMCs, sampled after 12 months of ibrutinib treatment. The CDR3: CASSRGTGSSGNTIYF. The CDR3 DNA sequence: TGTGCCAGCTCACGTGGGACAGGGAGCTCTGGAAACACCATATATTTT.